One and the same sample provided the 28 T cell receptor beta chains below, sequenced in a study of TIL therapy for anti-PD-1-resistant metastatic lung cancer. Noted time point: pre-treatment sample, taken before nivolumab and TIL therapy. The libraries were made with immunoSEQ v3. Profiled with immunoSEQ multiplex PCR; TCRdb holds only in-frame clones, not every one. The sample yields approximately 60,000 clones, roughly 80% seen once. This specimen consisted of blood, obtained at baseline. These receptors all come from a person aged 25 to 85 with non-small cell lung cancer.

There are a few counts of this clone. The rearrangement links TRBV7-3 to TRBJ2-1, with 10 bases identical to TRBD2. The germline CDR1 and CDR2 sequences are SGHTA and FQGTGA. CDR3 length: 16 residues. V shed 5 bases and J 2 bases; nucleotides not matched to a gene: 6. CDR3 DNA sequence: TGTGCCAGCAGCACCCGGACTAGCGGACCCTACAATGAGCAGTTCTTC. Amino acid sequence: CASSTRTSGPYNEQFF.

The chain joins TRBV4-2 to TRBJ1-5, with 9 bases aligning to TRBD1. Trimming took 0 bases from V and 2 from J; bases not matched to a gene: 5. This CDR3 comprises 17 residues. In germline, CDR1 is LGHNA, CDR2 YNFKEQ. The chain's CDR3 is CASSQETGGAGNQPQHF. The DNA for the CDR3 is TGTGCCAGCAGCCAAGAAACAGGGGGCGCGGGCAATCAGCCCCAGCATTTT.

In this sample, this clone turned up a few times. The chain employs TRBV5-4 and TRBJ2-7; TRBD1 matches at 9 bases. Germline V gene data show CDR1 as SGHNT and CDR2 as YYREEE (reference sequence). The CDR3 spans 15 residues. Trimming removed 4 bases from V and 5 bases from J; junction bases left unmatched: 10. The CDR3 region is CASSGSTGGLNEQYF. CDR3 in DNA: TGTGCCAGCAGCGGGAGCACAGGGGGCCTCAACGAGCAGTACTTC.

The V call is TRBV29-1, the J call TRBJ1-1, with a tentative D call TRBD1 (5 bases). CDR1 and CDR2 (germline): SQVTM, ANQGSEA. Between the trimmed V and J ends, which lost 0 bases and 7 bases, there was a span of 18 bases. The length of the CDR3 is 15 residues. This CDR3 reads CSVEDLWPTGDEAFF. In nucleotides, the CDR3 is TGCAGCGTTGAAGATCTGTGGCCCACGGGGGATGAAGCTTTCTTT.

V usage is TRBV4-1 and J usage is TRBJ1-2; tentatively, D is TRBD1 (6 bases). The CDR3 has 15 amino acids. V was shortened by 4 bases and J by 2 bases, with 14 bases between the two germline ends. Looked up from germline, CDR1 is MGHRA and CDR2 is YSYEKL. The CDR3 sequence: CASSPGQQLNYGYTF. CDR3 bases: TGCGCCAGCAGCCCTGGACAGCAGTTAAACTATGGCTACACCTTC.

The chain joins TRBV29-1 to TRBJ1-1; D unresolved. This CDR3 spans 12 amino acids. Germline assignment: CDR1 SQVTM and CDR2 ANQGSEA. The DNA of the CDR3 is TGCACCTCCATTCAAGGGAGGACTGAAGCTTTCTTT. This gives the protein CTSIQGRTEAFF.

This clone has a handful of counts. The chain has TRBV21-1 and TRBJ2-7; the listed D gene, TRBD1, was not tested against the DNA. TRBV21-1 is a known pseudogene. The CDR3 is 14 amino acids. For the CDR3, the DNA is TGTGCCAGCAGAGATATGGGACAGACAGGCGAGCAGTACTTC. Translated: CASRDMGQTGEQYF.

The chain couples TRBV6-1 to TRBJ1-1; D not certain. Germline CDR1 is MNHNS and CDR2 is SASEGT. The CDR3 is made up of 14 amino acids. Trimming took 6 bases from V and 1 from J, leaving 12 bases between them. The chain's CDR3 is CASRPSTQNTEAFF. The CDR3 DNA is TGTGCCAGCAGACCGTCCACCCAGAACACTGAAGCTTTCTTT.

This clone was found once. The chain employs TRBV28 and TRBJ1-1; 8 bases align to TRBD1. Germline V gene lookup returns CDR1 MDHEN and CDR2 SYDVKM. The junction had 3 bases not matched to a gene; V was cut back by 1 base and J by 8 bases. The CDR3 consists of 13 residues. The CDR3 here is CASSLFGQGEAFF. In DNA form, the CDR3 reads TGTGCCAGCAGTTTATTTGGACAGGGCGAAGCTTTCTTT. Full variable domain (missing parts from reference TRBV28 and TRBJ1-1): DVKVTQSSRYLVKRTGEKVFLECVQDMDHENMFWYRQDPGLGLRLIYFSYDVKMKEKGDIPEGYSVSREKKERFSLILESASTNQTSMYLCASSLFGQGEAFFGQGTRLTVV.

This rearrangement joins TRBV6-1 to TRBJ1-5, with TRBD1 matching over 8 bases. The CDR3 spans 17 residues. Losses at the gene ends were 4 bases for V and 4 bases for J; bases not matched to a gene: 12. Per germline, CDR1 MNHNS and CDR2 SASEGT. The CDR3 loop is CASSARPDRVANQPQHF. In DNA form, the CDR3 reads TGTGCCAGCAGTGCTCGCCCGGACAGGGTGGCGAATCAGCCCCAGCATTTT.

The chain uses TRBV29-1 and TRBJ1-2, with 7 bases matching TRBD1. Trimming cost V 3 bases and J 0 bases; bases outside gene matches: 19. The V gene's germline CDR1 is SQVTM and CDR2 ANQGSEA. This CDR3 is 19 amino acids long. The CDR3 here is CSVEDLVRTGLPTNYGYTF. Written as DNA, the CDR3 is TGCAGCGTTGAGGACCTCGTCCGGACAGGCCTCCCCACTAACTATGGCTACACCTTC.

The J gene is TRBJ1-5, the V gene TRBV2; D may be TRBD1 (5 bases). CDR3 length equals 14 residues. Germline assignment: CDR1 SNHLY and CDR2 FYNNEI. V lost 2 bases, J lost 6 bases, and 11 bases lay in between. The CDR3 region has the DNA TGTGCCAGCAGTGAAAACTGGGGGAGTCAGCCCCAGCATTTT. This gives the protein CASSENWGSQPQHF. Full variable domain (outside the CDR3, taken from reference TRBV2 and TRBJ1-5): EPEVTQTPSHQVTQMGQEVILRCVPISNHLYFYWYRQILGQKVEFLVSFYNNEISEKSEIFDDQFSVERPDGSNFTLKIRSTKLEDSAMYFCASSENWGSQPQHFGDGTRLSIL.

V is TRBV6-6 and J is TRBJ1-3; D possibly corresponds to TRBD1 (5 bases). The V gene lost 2 bases and the J gene lost 2 bases, with 10 bases spanning the gap. Germline V gives CDR1 MNHNY, CDR2 SVGAGI (reference sequence). This CDR3 is 15 amino acids long. The CDR3 sequence is CASSYGGVTGNTIYF. In nucleotides, the CDR3 is TGTGCCAGCAGTTACGGAGGGGTTACTGGAAACACCATATATTTT.

The genes are TRBV7-2 and TRBJ1-6, with 7 bases matching TRBD1. Germline V gives CDR1 SGHTA, CDR2 FQGNSA. The CDR3 runs 14 residues. J lost 14 bases, V lost 5 bases, and 12 bases had no gene match. The CDR3 spells CASSPGQLLVALHF. The CDR3 coding sequence is TGTGCCAGCAGCCCGGGACAGCTTCTCGTGGCCCTCCACTTT.

CDR3 coding DNA: TGTGCCAGCAGTCTAGGGGGGCAGCCCCAGCATTTT. Protein sequence: CASSLGGQPQHF. V is TRBV27 and J is TRBJ1-5, with a possible D match to TRBD1 (6 bases). The CDR3 sequence is 12 residues long. V was shortened by 5 bases and J by 7 bases, with 9 bases between the two germline ends. Germline V gives CDR1 MNHEY, CDR2 SMNVEV (reference sequence).

This chain joins TRBV9 and TRBJ2-2; 10 nucleotides match TRBD1. The CDR3 is 15 residues long. J gave up 4 bases and V 2 bases, and 2 bases lay outside the gene matches. The germline CDR1 and CDR2 sequences are SGDLS and YYNGEE. The CDR3, as DNA: TGTGCCAGCAGCGTCAGGACAGGGGGCACCGGGGAGCTGTTTTTT. Translated: CASSVRTGGTGELFF.

CDR3 DNA sequence: TGTGCCAGCAGCTTGGACGCAGGTTCTAATGAAAAACTGTTTTTT. It translates to CASSLDAGSNEKLFF. The chain carries TRBV5-8 and TRBJ1-4; unclear D gene. V was shortened by 0 bases and J by 3 bases, with 9 bases between the two germline ends. The germline gives CDR1 SGHTS, CDR2 YDEGEE. The CDR3 runs 15 residues. The entire variable domain, with the rest obtained from reference TRBV5-8 and TRBJ1-4, is as follows: EAGVTQSPTHLIKTRGQQATLRCSPISGHTSVYWYQQALGLGLQFLLWYDEGEERNRGNFPPRFSGRQFPNYSSELNVNALELEDSALYLCASSLDAGSNEKLFFGSGTQLSVL.

J is TRBJ1-4 and V is TRBV2; TRBD1 agrees at 7 bases. The CDR3 extends over 13 amino acids. V lost 9 bases and J lost 3; bases outside the gene matches: 4. Germline loops: CDR1 SNHLY, CDR2 FYNNEI. The DNA for the CDR3 is TGTGCCAGTAGGGACAGTTCTAATGAAAAACTGTTTTTT. It specifies CASRDSSNEKLFF.

This chain uses TRBV19 with TRBJ1-5; 9 nucleotides agree with TRBD1. Per the germline V gene, CDR1 is LNHDA and CDR2 is SQIVND (reference sequence). The trim removed 0 bases at V and 4 bases at J, leaving 7 bases unmatched. The CDR3 has 17 residues. CDR3 bases: TGTGCCAGTAGTATAGACCCCGGACAGGGGAGGAATCAGCCCCAGCATTTT. It translates to CASSIDPGQGRNQPQHF.

V usage is TRBV9 and J usage is TRBJ2-3; D ambiguous. Germline V gene sequence: CDR1 SGDLS, CDR2 YYNGEE. The CDR3 runs to 15 residues. V was pared by 0 bases and J by 2 bases, with 10 bases between. The CDR3 protein is CASSVVTGTTDTQYF. CDR3 nucleotide sequence: TGTGCCAGCAGCGTAGTTACTGGAACCACAGATACGCAGTATTTT. The full variable domain, its missing parts supplied by reference TRBV9 and TRBJ2-3, is DSGVTQTPKHLITATGQRVTLRCSPRSGDLSVYWYQQSLDQGLQFLIQYYNGEERAKGNILERFSAQQFPDLHSELNLSSLELGDSALYFCASSVVTGTTDTQYFGPGTRLTVL.

The CDR3 reads CASSQDWANQETQYF. As DNA, the CDR3 is TGTGCCAGCAGCCAAGATTGGGCAAACCAAGAGACCCAGTACTTC. The chain combines TRBV14 with TRBJ2-5, with D hard to call. Trimming stripped 0 bases from V and 0 bases from J, with 8 bases between. The V gene's germline CDR1 is SGHDN and CDR2 FVKESK. The CDR3 runs 15 residues.

The gene calls are TRBV7-2 and TRBJ1-5; D uncertain. The length of the CDR3 is 13 residues. The V end lost 1 base, the J end lost 5 bases, and 6 bases lay between the germline ends. Germline V gives CDR1 SGHTA, CDR2 FQGNSA. In DNA form, the CDR3 reads TGTGCCAGCAGCTTAGGTTGGGATCAGCCCCAGCATTTT. Translated, it gives CASSLGWDQPQHF.

The genes are TRBV5-4 and TRBJ2-2; D is uncertain. Trimming took off 2 bases at V and 7 bases at J, with 9 bases between the two ends. The CDR3 extends over 13 amino acids. Germline-derived CDR1 and CDR2 are SGHNT and YYREEE (reference sequence). The CDR3 nucleotides read TGTGCCAGCAGCTTCTGGGGTATCGGGGAGCTGTTTTTT. Its translation is CASSFWGIGELFF. The entire variable domain, with the rest obtained from reference TRBV5-4 and TRBJ2-2, is as follows: ETGVTQSPTHLIKTRGQQVTLRCSSQSGHNTVSWYQQALGQGPQFIFQYYREEENGRGNFPPRFSGLQFPNYSSELNVNALELDDSALYLCASSFWGIGELFFGEGSRLTVL.

The chain links TRBV9 to TRBJ2-2; 10 nucleotides align to TRBD2. Germline V gene data show CDR1 as SGDLS and CDR2 as YYNGEE. CDR3 size: 16 residues. Losses at the gene ends were 4 bases for V and 2 bases for J; bases not matched to a gene: 5. In nucleotides, the CDR3 is TGTGCCAGCAGCCCGCGGACTAGCGGAAACACCGGGGAGCTGTTTTTT. Its protein is CASSPRTSGNTGELFF.

This clone was observed a few times. Written as DNA, the CDR3 is TGTGCCAGCAGCTTAGTGGCGGGGGATCAGCCCCAGCATTTT. Translation gives CASSLVAGDQPQHF. The chain combines TRBV7-2 with TRBJ1-5; D is perhaps TRBD1 (5 bases). The length of the CDR3 is 14 residues. Germline loops: CDR1 SGHTA, CDR2 FQGNSA. V lost 1 base, J lost 5 bases, and 9 bases lay in between.

The sample holds one count of this clone. The CDR3 is CASSQRRQGLSYEQYF. In DNA, the CDR3 is TGTGCCAGCAGCCAAAGGCGACAGGGACTCTCCTACGAGCAGTACTTC. This chain uses TRBV7-2 with TRBJ2-7; perhaps TRBD1 as D (7 bases). This CDR3 spans 16 amino acids. Germline V gene lookup returns CDR1 SGHTA and CDR2 FQGNSA. The V and J ends lost 5 bases and 0 bases respectively, with 17 bases between them.

This clone has only a few counts. This chain connects TRBV5-4 to TRBJ1-2, with a possible D match to TRBD1 (5 bases). Trimming pared 5 bases from V and 2 bases from J, leaving 10 bases between. Germline CDR1 reads SGHNT; CDR2 reads YYREEE (reference sequence). The CDR3 runs 13 residues. The CDR3 DNA is TGTGCCAGCAGAGGGACGGTAAACTATGGCTACACCTTC. Its protein is CASRGTVNYGYTF.

The chain recombines TRBV11-3 with TRBJ2-5; 7 bases fit TRBD1. With V trimmed by 5 bases and J by 3 bases, 3 bases remained unmatched. From germline, CDR1 is SGHNT and CDR2 YENEEA. This CDR3 comprises 13 residues. DNA of the CDR3: TGTGCCAGCAGCCCAGGACAGGAAGAGACCCAGTACTTC. Encoded protein: CASSPGQEETQYF.